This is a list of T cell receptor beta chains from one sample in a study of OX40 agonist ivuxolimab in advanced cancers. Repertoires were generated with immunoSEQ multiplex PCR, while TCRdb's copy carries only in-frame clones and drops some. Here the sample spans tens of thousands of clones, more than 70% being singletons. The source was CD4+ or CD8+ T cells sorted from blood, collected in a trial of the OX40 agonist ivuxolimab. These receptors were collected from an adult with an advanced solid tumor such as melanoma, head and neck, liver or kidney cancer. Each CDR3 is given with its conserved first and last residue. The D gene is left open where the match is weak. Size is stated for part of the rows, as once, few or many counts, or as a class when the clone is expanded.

CDR3aa: CASSLAGTSSYNEQFF
CDR3nt: TGCGCCAGCAGCTTGGCCGGGACTAGCTCCTACAATGAGCAGTTCTTC
j_gene: TRBJ2-1
v_gene: TRBV5-1
abundance: once
d_gene: TRBD2

CDR3aa: CASSRPQDRQETQYF
CDR3nt: TGCGCCAGCAGCCGACCGCAGGACCGTCAAGAGACCCAGTACTTC
j_gene: TRBJ2-5
v_gene: TRBV5-1
abundance: NA
d_gene: NA

CDR3aa: CASSLGQGYSEAFF
CDR3nt: TGTGCCAGCAGCTTGGGGCAGGGATATTCTGAAGCTTTCTTT
j_gene: TRBJ1-1
v_gene: TRBV5-4
abundance: NA
d_gene: NA

CDR3aa: CASTLNTEAFF
CDR3nt: TGCGCCAGCACTCTGAACACTGAAGCTTTCTTT
j_gene: TRBJ1-1
v_gene: TRBV5-1
abundance: few
d_gene: NA

CDR3aa: CAIMRDFDTQYF
CDR3nt: TGTGCCATCATGAGGGACTTCGATACGCAGTATTTT
j_gene: TRBJ2-3
v_gene: TRBV10-3
abundance: NA
d_gene: NA

CDR3aa: CASRLAFRSGELFF
CDR3nt: TGTGCAAGTCGCTTAGCGTTTCGGTCCGGGGAGCTGTTTTTT
j_gene: TRBJ2-2
v_gene: TRBV12-2
abundance: NA
d_gene: NA

CDR3aa: CATRDGPQNQPQHF
CDR3nt: TGTGCCACCAGAGACGGGCCTCAAAATCAGCCCCAGCATTTT
j_gene: TRBJ1-5
v_gene: TRBV19
abundance: NA
d_gene: NA

CDR3aa: CASSYLAGSTSPLHF
CDR3nt: TGCGCCAGCAGCTACCTGGCAGGGTCAACTTCACCCCTCCACTTT
j_gene: TRBJ1-6
v_gene: TRBV5-1
abundance: NA
d_gene: NA

CDR3aa: CASSYGSGGSTDTQYF
CDR3nt: TGTGCCAGCAGTTACGGTTCAGGGGGCAGCACAGATACGCAGTATTTT
j_gene: TRBJ2-3
v_gene: TRBV6-5
abundance: NA
d_gene: TRBD1

CDR3aa: CASSLNLAGVYNEQFF
CDR3nt: TGTGCCAGCAGCTTAAATCTAGCGGGGGTCTACAATGAGCAGTTCTTC
j_gene: TRBJ2-1
v_gene: TRBV7-3
abundance: NA
d_gene: TRBD2

CDR3aa: CASSLRTGGDGYTF
CDR3nt: TGTGCCAGCAGTTTGAGGACAGGGGGGGATGGCTACACCTTC
j_gene: TRBJ1-2
v_gene: TRBV6-5
abundance: NA
d_gene: TRBD1

CDR3aa: CATSRAKAGGTGELFF
CDR3nt: TGTGCCACCAGCAGGGCCAAGGCAGGCGGAACCGGGGAGCTGTTTTTT
j_gene: TRBJ2-2
v_gene: TRBV15
abundance: NA
d_gene: NA

CDR3aa: CASSLYSAGYEKLFF
CDR3nt: TGTGCCAGCAGCTTATATTCAGCGGGGTATGAAAAACTGTTTTTT
j_gene: TRBJ1-4
v_gene: TRBV11-2
abundance: NA
d_gene: NA

CDR3aa: CASSTGQRNSPLHF
CDR3nt: TGTGCCAGCAGTACGGGACAGAGGAATTCACCCCTCCACTTT
j_gene: TRBJ1-6
v_gene: TRBV2
abundance: few
d_gene: TRBD1

CDR3aa: CASSYSNRAVGGHF
CDR3nt: TGTGCCAGCAGTTACTCGAACAGGGCAGTGGGCGGGCATTTT
j_gene: TRBJ1-5
v_gene: TRBV6-6
abundance: NA
d_gene: NA

CDR3aa: CASSSEAGTDTQYF
CDR3nt: TGCGCCAGCAGCTCGGAAGCTGGCACAGATACGCAGTATTTT
j_gene: TRBJ2-3
v_gene: TRBV5-1
abundance: few
d_gene: NA

CDR3aa: CASSLRSRGNEKLFF
CDR3nt: TGTGCCAGCAGCTTAAGAAGCAGAGGCAATGAAAAACTGTTTTTT
j_gene: TRBJ1-4
v_gene: TRBV7-2
abundance: NA
d_gene: NA

CDR3aa: CASSYTGFSGNTIYF
CDR3nt: TGTGCCAGCAGCTACACAGGCTTCTCTGGAAACACCATATATTTT
j_gene: TRBJ1-3
v_gene: TRBV7-2
abundance: NA
d_gene: NA

CDR3aa: CASSSKGGQADGYTF
CDR3nt: TGCGCCAGCAGCTCGAAGGGGGGACAGGCCGATGGCTACACCTTC
j_gene: TRBJ1-2
v_gene: TRBV5-1
abundance: NA
d_gene: TRBD1

CDR3aa: CASSYEGTGASPLHF
CDR3nt: TGTGCCAGCAGTTACGAGGGGACAGGAGCTTCACCCCTCCACTTT
j_gene: TRBJ1-6
v_gene: TRBV6-5
abundance: NA
d_gene: TRBD1

CDR3aa: CAISERLAGGSSTDTQYF
CDR3nt: TGTGCCATCAGTGAGCGGCTAGCGGGGGGCTCGAGCACAGATACGCAGTATTTT
j_gene: TRBJ2-3
v_gene: TRBV10-3
abundance: NA
d_gene: TRBD2

CDR3aa: CASSLLPKGRPRWEKLFF
CDR3nt: TGTGCCAGCAGTTTATTACCTAAGGGACGCCCAAGGTGGGAAAAACTGTTTTTT
j_gene: TRBJ1-4
v_gene: TRBV28
abundance: NA
d_gene: NA

CDR3aa: CASSEGRGQTDTQYF
CDR3nt: TGTGCCAGCAGTGAGGGCAGGGGGCAAACAGATACGCAGTATTTT
j_gene: TRBJ2-3
v_gene: TRBV27
abundance: NA
d_gene: TRBD1

CDR3aa: CASGLDSNQPQHF
CDR3nt: TGTGCGAGCGGACTGGATAGCAATCAGCCCCAGCATTTT
j_gene: TRBJ1-5
v_gene: TRBV2
abundance: NA
d_gene: NA

CDR3aa: CASHRDRETEAFF
CDR3nt: TGTGCCAGCCACCGGGACAGGGAGACTGAAGCTTTCTTT
j_gene: TRBJ1-1
v_gene: TRBV2
abundance: NA
d_gene: TRBD1

CDR3aa: CASSPPSRDDGYTF
CDR3nt: TGTGCCAGCTCACCACCGTCCAGGGACGATGGCTACACCTTC
j_gene: TRBJ1-2
v_gene: TRBV18
abundance: NA
d_gene: NA

CDR3aa: CASSSLAVYQETQYF
CDR3nt: TGCGCCAGCAGCTCCCTGGCGGTGTACCAAGAGACCCAGTACTTC
j_gene: TRBJ2-5
v_gene: TRBV5-1
abundance: NA
d_gene: NA

CDR3aa: CASRVEQIYEQYF
CDR3nt: TGTGCCAGCAGGGTCGAACAAATCTACGAGCAGTACTTC
j_gene: TRBJ2-7
v_gene: TRBV6-1
abundance: NA
d_gene: NA

CDR3aa: CASSPRTGSDTEAFF
CDR3nt: TGTGCCAGCAGCCCCCGGACAGGGAGTGACACTGAAGCTTTCTTT
j_gene: TRBJ1-1
v_gene: TRBV5-4
abundance: once
d_gene: TRBD1

CDR3aa: CASSKVVEGNQPQHF
CDR3nt: TGTGCCAGCAGCAAAGTAGTCGAAGGGAATCAGCCCCAGCATTTT
j_gene: TRBJ1-5
v_gene: TRBV21-1
abundance: once
d_gene: NA

CDR3aa: CASSLRGSGKSGSYRHEQFF
CDR3nt: TGTGCCAGCTCCCTTCGGGGGAGCGGGAAGAGCGGGTCTTATCGTCATGAGCAGTTCTTC
j_gene: TRBJ2-1
v_gene: TRBV18
abundance: once
d_gene: TRBD2

CDR3aa: CASSSPGQGMGSGANVLTF
CDR3nt: TGTGCCAGCTCATCCCCCGGACAGGGGATGGGCTCTGGGGCCAACGTCCTGACTTTC
j_gene: TRBJ2-6
v_gene: TRBV18
abundance: NA
d_gene: TRBD1

CDR3aa: CASSSKRGGRTDTQYF
CDR3nt: TGTGCCAGCAGTTCCAAGCGGGGGGGCCGCACAGATACGCAGTATTTT
j_gene: TRBJ2-3
v_gene: TRBV6-6
abundance: once
d_gene: TRBD2

CDR3aa: CASSLGQGGYGYTF
CDR3nt: TGCGCCAGCAGCTTGGGCCAGGGCGGCTATGGCTACACCTTC
j_gene: TRBJ1-2
v_gene: TRBV5-1
abundance: NA
d_gene: NA

CDR3aa: CASSVYRVETQYF
CDR3nt: TGTGCCAGCAGTGTATATAGGGTTGAGACCCAGTACTTC
j_gene: TRBJ2-5
v_gene: TRBV2
abundance: NA
d_gene: NA